Each of the 17 T cell receptor beta chains below was sequenced from the same sample in a study of T cell repertoires in cytomegalovirus infection. TCRdb called the reads again in MiXCR, with one record for every CDR3 protein. This sample yields around 900,000 distinct CDR3 sequences, of which around a third are seen a single time; roughly 13% belongs to the top ten. No antigens are known for them. The sample here was cultured CD8+ T cells from PBMCs, taken from culture after CMV antigen stimulation. These receptors originate from a human donor in good health (CMV status not recorded). Some clones in this sample may be carry-over from other donors' samples.

This clonotype was counted only a few times. As DNA, the CDR3 is TGTGCTAGTGTTCTGACAGGGGAGAACACTGAAGCTTTCTTT. It is translated as CASVLTGENTEAFF. This rearrangement joins TRBV12-5 to TRBJ1-1; the match to TRBD1 covers 8 bases. V gave up 7 bases and J gave up 1 base; unmatched junction bases: 5. The germline V gene encodes CDR1 LGHNT and CDR2 FRNRAP. CDR3 length: 14 residues.

The chain recombines TRBV7-9 with TRBJ1-4; perhaps TRBD1 as D (6 bases). Germline V lookup: CDR1 SEHNR, CDR2 FQNEAQ (reference sequence). The CDR3 totals 19 residues. The V end was cut by 5 bases, the J end by 4 bases, with 26 bases between. CDR3 sequence: CASSAPYREAVSSNEKLFF. In nucleotides, the CDR3 is TGTGCCAGCAGCGCACCCTACAGGGAGGCGGTCTCTAGTAATGAAAAACTGTTTTTT.

This clonotype has a single count. V gene TRBV9 combines with J gene TRBJ1-1; no reliable D call. Between the trimmed V and J ends, which lost 3 bases and 6 bases, there was a span of 18 bases. The CDR3 is 15 amino acids. CDR1 and CDR2 from the germline V gene are SGDLS and YYNGEE. The CDR3 DNA follows: TGTGCCAGCAGCGCCTCAGCGGGGAGTTACGCTGAAGCTTTCTTT. Translating gives CASSASAGSYAEAFF.

This clonotype showed up just once. This chain connects TRBV6-1 to TRBJ1-5; D call uncertain. From germline, CDR1 is MNHNS and CDR2 SASEGT. The CDR3 length is 15 residues. V gave up 3 bases and J gave up 1 base, with 10 bases separating them. This chain's CDR3 is CASSERAASNQPQHF. CDR3 nucleotide sequence: TGTGCCAGCAGTGAGAGGGCCGCGAGCAATCAGCCCCAGCATTTT.

This clonotype occurred many times. The rearrangement joins TRBV7-8 to TRBJ1-4; D gene ambiguous. The CDR3 consists of 14 residues. From germline, CDR1 is SGHVS and CDR2 FQNEAQ. The ends were cut back, 5 bases at V and 8 bases at J, with 15 bases in the middle. CDR3 in DNA: TGTGCCAGCAGCCTTCCAGGCGGTAGCGAAAAACTGTTTTTT. This encodes CASSLPGGSEKLFF.

This clonotype was seen repeatedly, ten times or more. CDR3 region: CASSTKDRAAFSGANVLTF. For the CDR3, the DNA is TGTGCCAGCAGCACTAAGGACAGGGCTGCCTTCTCTGGGGCCAACGTCCTGACTTTC. The chain links TRBV7-4 to TRBJ2-6, with 8 bases fitting TRBD1. The V segment lost 5 bases and the J segment 0 bases; nucleotides outside the gene matches: 12. CDR1 is SGHVT, CDR2 SQSDAQ, per germline. The length of the CDR3 is 19 residues. The complete variable domain, with remaining parts taken from reference TRBV7-4 and TRBJ2-6, reads GAGVSQSPRYKVAKRGRDVALRCDSISGHVTLYWYRQTLGQGSEVLTYSQSDAQRDKSGRPSGRFSAERPERSVSTLKIQRTEQGDSAVYLCASSTKDRAAFSGANVLTFGAGSRLTVL.

The CDR3 protein is CAISLEENTEAFF. DNA of the CDR3: TGTGCCATCAGTCTGGAAGAGAACACTGAAGCTTTCTTT. This chain uses TRBV10-3 with TRBJ1-1; D is unclear. Trimming pared 5 bases from V and 1 base from J, leaving 8 bases between. Germline V gene sequence: CDR1 ENHRY, CDR2 SYGVKD. This CDR3 comprises 13 residues.

The chain carries TRBV14 and TRBJ2-3; 7 bases map to TRBD1. This CDR3 is built from 16 residues. Germline-derived CDR1 and CDR2 are SGHDN and FVKESK. V trimming: 0 bases; J trimming: 3 bases; junction bases outside the gene matches: 6. The CDR3, as DNA: TGTGCCAGCAGCCAAGAGGCAGGGGGTGGTACAGATACGCAGTATTTT. Translation: CASSQEAGGGTDTQYF.

As to this clonotype: A single base separates this from a much larger clone, so it may be a read error. The V gene is TRBV7-6, the J gene TRBJ2-1; weak D call: TRBD1 (6 bases). Germline lookup yields CDR1 SGHVS and CDR2 FNYEAQ. The V end lost 3 bases, the J end lost 5 bases, and 17 bases lay between the germline ends. CDR3 length: 16 amino acids. The CDR3 spells CASSFRSGHGNNEQFF. The CDR3 coding sequence is TGTGCCAGCAGCTTTAGGTCGGGACATGGAAACAATGAGCAGTTCTTC.

A few counts support this clonotype. V usage is TRBV27 and J usage is TRBJ2-1; perhaps TRBD2 as D (5 bases). V lost 8 bases, J lost 5 bases, and 16 bases lay in between. The CDR3 covers 14 residues. Looked up from germline, CDR1 is MNHEY and CDR2 is SMNVEV (reference sequence). The CDR3 region has the DNA TGTGCCAGCTTTCGTCTCCCCGGGAACAATGAGCAGTTCTTC. Translation: CASFRLPGNNEQFF.

V is TRBV5-6 and J is TRBJ2-3; TRBD2 matches 12 bases. Trimming cost V 5 bases and J 5 bases; bases outside gene matches: 12. Germline values: CDR1 SGHDT, CDR2 YYEEEE. The CDR3 consists of 17 residues. DNA for the CDR3: TGTGCCAGCAGACTAGGACTAGCGGGGACCCTTGGAGATACGCAGTATTTT. Amino acid sequence: CASRLGLAGTLGDTQYF.

The rearrangement links TRBV3-1 to TRBJ2-1; 11 nucleotides align to TRBD1. V lost 1 base to trimming and J lost 3 bases; unmatched junction nucleotides: 5. Germline V gives CDR1 LGHDT, CDR2 YNNKEL (reference sequence). The CDR3 runs to 17 residues. CDR3 bases: TGTGCCAGCAGCCAAGCCCCAGGGACAGGGGGCTACAATGAGCAGTTCTTC. Translating gives CASSQAPGTGGYNEQFF.

There are many counts of this clonotype. This rearrangement joins TRBV7-6 to TRBJ1-4; no clear D. Trimming stripped 0 bases from V and 10 bases from J, with 15 bases between. From germline, CDR1 is SGHVS and CDR2 FNYEAQ. This CDR3 has 15 amino acids. The CDR3 DNA follows: TGTGCCAGCAGCTTAGCCCAGAGAGGAGAGGGAAAACTGTTTTTT. Translating it yields CASSLAQRGEGKLFF.

This clonotype has a handful of counts. The rearrangement joins TRBV13 to TRBJ1-3, with D unresolved. This CDR3 is 14 amino acids long. V was pared by 5 bases and J by 1 base, with 9 bases between. Germline loops: CDR1 PRHDT, CDR2 FYEKMQ (reference sequence). DNA of the CDR3: TGTGCCAGCAGCCGGACCATATCTGGAAACACCATATATTTT. Its translation: CASSRTISGNTIYF. Variable domain in full (rest from reference TRBV13 and TRBJ1-3): AAGVIQSPRHLIKEKRETATLKCYPIPRHDTVYWYQQGPGQDPQFLISFYEKMQSDKGSIPDRFSAQQFSDYHSELNMSSLELGDSALYFCASSRTISGNTIYFGEGSWLTVV.

There are a few counts of this clonotype. This chain connects TRBV7-9 to TRBJ1-4, with no clear D. The CDR3 runs 14 residues. Per germline, CDR1 SEHNR and CDR2 FQNEAQ (reference sequence). Trimming stripped 5 bases from V and 2 bases from J, with 9 bases between. CDR3 nucleotide sequence: TGTGCCAGCAGCCCCAGTGGGACTAATGAAAAACTGTTTTTT. Protein sequence: CASSPSGTNEKLFF.

The chain carries TRBV4-1 and TRBJ2-7; 8 bases are shared with TRBD2. From germline, CDR1 is MGHRA and CDR2 YSYEKL. The CDR3 loop spans 16 amino acids. Germline trimming cut 1 base from V and 2 bases from J; bases unmatched to any gene: 7. The CDR3 spells CASSQVWRGATYEQYF. The CDR3 nucleotides are TGCGCCAGCAGCCAAGTTTGGCGGGGGGCCACCTACGAGCAGTACTTC.

As regards this clonotype: Just one base apart from a much larger clone, this may be a read error. The gene calls are TRBV7-6 and TRBJ2-3; tentative D call: TRBD1 (6 bases). V was trimmed by 2 bases and J by 1 base, leaving 16 bases between them. CDR1 is SGHVS and CDR2 is FNYEAQ in the germline V gene. This CDR3 comprises 17 residues. The CDR3 loop is CASSLLEGVRGTDTQYF. The DNA for the CDR3 is TGTGCCAGCAGCTTACTAGAGGGGGTTAGGGGCACAGATACGCAGTATTTT.